A selection of T cell receptor beta chains follows, all from one sample in a study of blood T cell repertoires in COVID-19. TCRdb keeps only in-frame clones here, not all; method: immunoSEQ multiplex PCR. The sample holds 300,000 to 400,000 clones; around nine tenths are singletons and the top ten take approximately 3.5%. The specimen was peripheral blood. Every receptor here comes from a woman aged 18-30 years who had recovered from COVID-19. The CDR3 runs from the conserved cysteine through the conserved F or W. D genes are given only for firm matches. Part of the rows lack a size; the others show once, few, many or a class for expanded clones.

v_call: TRBV25-1; cdr3_length: 15; d_call: -; j_call: TRBJ1-1; clone_size: once; cdr3_aa: CASSESGRVGTEAFF
v_call: TRBV7-2; cdr3_length: 14; d_call: -; j_call: TRBJ1-2; clone_size: -; cdr3_aa: CASLGREANYGYTF
v_call: TRBV7-9; cdr3_length: 14; d_call: -; j_call: TRBJ2-1; clone_size: -; cdr3_aa: CASGTGSREGEQFF
v_call: TRBV6-2/TRBV6-3; cdr3_length: 17; d_call: -; j_call: TRBJ1-1; clone_size: few; cdr3_aa: CASSYSTRARLNTEAFF
v_call: TRBV25-1; cdr3_length: 15; d_call: -; j_call: TRBJ2-3; clone_size: once; cdr3_aa: CASSESRGGTDTQYF
v_call: TRBV19; cdr3_length: 15; d_call: -; j_call: TRBJ1-2; clone_size: -; cdr3_aa: CASTHRTAHNYGYTF
v_call: TRBV3-1/TRBV3-2; cdr3_length: 17; d_call: TRBD2; j_call: TRBJ2-2; clone_size: many; cdr3_aa: CASSQDRGRSSTGELFF
v_call: TRBV9; cdr3_length: 15; d_call: -; j_call: TRBJ1-3; clone_size: once; cdr3_aa: CASSSPYRAGNTIYF
v_call: TRBV19; cdr3_length: 17; d_call: -; j_call: TRBJ1-1; clone_size: -; cdr3_aa: CASSIIARVGVGTEAFF
v_call: TRBV6-5; cdr3_length: 14; d_call: -; j_call: TRBJ1-1; clone_size: -; cdr3_aa: CASVQRGFATEAFF
v_call: TRBV7-9; cdr3_length: 16; d_call: -; j_call: TRBJ1-1; clone_size: -; cdr3_aa: CASSSPRGGMNTEAFF
v_call: TRBV29-1; cdr3_length: 15; d_call: -; j_call: TRBJ1-1; clone_size: -; cdr3_aa: CSVGRRGAFNTEAFF
v_call: TRBV6-5; cdr3_length: 15; d_call: -; j_call: TRBJ2-1; clone_size: -; cdr3_aa: CASSQTGYSYNEQFF
v_call: TRBV7-2; cdr3_length: 15; d_call: -; j_call: TRBJ2-1; clone_size: -; cdr3_aa: CASSLAHGVYNEQFF
v_call: TRBV5-5; cdr3_length: 14; d_call: -; j_call: TRBJ1-2; clone_size: -; cdr3_aa: CASSLSDTYYGYTF
v_call: TRBV3-1/TRBV3-2; cdr3_length: 13; d_call: -; j_call: TRBJ1-2; clone_size: -; cdr3_aa: CASSQARANGYTF
v_call: TRBV4-3; cdr3_length: 15; d_call: -; j_call: TRBJ2-3; clone_size: -; cdr3_aa: CASSQDWGGTDTQYF
v_call: TRBV5-1; cdr3_length: 14; d_call: -; j_call: TRBJ2-5; clone_size: -; cdr3_aa: CASSLVQIQETQYF